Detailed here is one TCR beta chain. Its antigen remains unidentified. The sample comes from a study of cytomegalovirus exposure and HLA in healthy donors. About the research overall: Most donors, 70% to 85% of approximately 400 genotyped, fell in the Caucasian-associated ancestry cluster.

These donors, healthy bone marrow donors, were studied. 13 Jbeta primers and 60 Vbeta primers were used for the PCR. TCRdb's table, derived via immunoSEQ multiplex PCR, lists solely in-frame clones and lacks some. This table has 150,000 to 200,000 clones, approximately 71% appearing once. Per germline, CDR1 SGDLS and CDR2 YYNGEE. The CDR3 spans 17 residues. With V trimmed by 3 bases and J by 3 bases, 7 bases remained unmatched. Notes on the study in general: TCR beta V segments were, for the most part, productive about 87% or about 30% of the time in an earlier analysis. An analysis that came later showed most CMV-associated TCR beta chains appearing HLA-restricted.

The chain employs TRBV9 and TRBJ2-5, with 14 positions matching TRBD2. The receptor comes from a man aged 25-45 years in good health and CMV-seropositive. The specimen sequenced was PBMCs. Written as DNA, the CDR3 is TGTGCCAGCAGCGCAGGACTAGCGGGAGGCGACGAAGAGACCCAGTACTTC. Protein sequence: CASSAGLAGGDEETQYF.